This paragraph covers one TCR beta chain sequence. Use of 60 Vbeta and 13 Jbeta primers characterized the PCR. TCRdb's copy holds only in-frame clones and misses some; the assay was immunoSEQ multiplex PCR. The repertoire holds some 170,000 clones, with roughly 89% as singletons. The data were taken from a study of cytomegalovirus exposure and HLA in healthy donors. J was trimmed by 6 bases and V by 8 bases; bases with no gene match: 13. Germline V gene sequence: CDR1 MNHEY, CDR2 SMNVEV (reference sequence). The CDR3 spans 16 residues. Material for sequencing was PBMCs. The rearrangement uses TRBV27 and TRBJ2-1, with 10 bases matching TRBD1. The source is a woman aged 30 to 39 in good health and CMV-seronegative. The CDR3 DNA reads as TGTGCCAGCGGGTATGGATGGGACAGGGGAGGCAATGAGCAGTTCTTC. Residues: CASGYGWDRGGNEQFF.